This TCR beta chain was identified during a study of T cell changes during pregnancy in multiple sclerosis. Profiled with immunoSEQ multiplex PCR; TCRdb holds only in-frame clones, not every one. The sample consists of 22,000 or so clones, just over 90% of them appearing once. The CDR3 sequence is 16 residues long. Trimming pared 1 base from V and 5 bases from J, leaving 16 bases between. Germline CDR1 reads SGHNT; CDR2 reads YENEEA. The chain joins TRBV11-3 to TRBJ2-3; the D gene is possibly TRBD2 (7 bases). This receptor was identified in a female donor in good health, enrolled as a control in a pregnancy study. The material sequenced was CD4+ T cells from peripheral blood mononuclear cells, taken after pregnancy. The CDR3 is CASSLGGGGAGDTQYF. CDR3 nucleotide sequence: TGTGCCAGCAGCTTAGGGGGAGGGGGGGCAGGAGATACGCAGTATTTT.